These 32 T cell receptor beta chains originate from one sample sequenced in a study of early stage breast cancer tumors. The assay was immunoSEQ multiplex PCR, and TCRdb's table has in-frame clones only and misses some. The sample has fewer than 30,000 clones, 80% seen once. Sample: blood. These receptors were collected from a person aged 55 to 69 with breast cancer.

J is TRBJ2-7 and V is TRBV7-9; 7 nucleotides match TRBD1. Germline V gene lookup returns CDR1 SEHNR and CDR2 FQNEAQ (reference sequence). This CDR3 is 12 amino acids long. V gave up 2 bases and J gave up 5 bases; unmatched junction bases: 0. The CDR3 DNA is TGTGCCAGCAGCTTAACAGGGGACGAGCAGTACTTC. Residues: CASSLTGDEQYF.

This clone was observed once. The CDR3 sequence: CASSLLTQDIPYNEQFF. The CDR3 DNA reads TGTGCCAGCAGCTTATTGACCCAGGATATTCCCTACAATGAGCAGTTCTTC. This rearrangement joins TRBV11-2 to TRBJ2-1, with D hard to call. Per the germline V gene, CDR1 is SGHAT and CDR2 is FQNNGV. The length of the CDR3 is 17 residues. V was cut by 2 bases and J by 2 bases, with 16 bases left in between.

The chain links TRBV10-3 to TRBJ1-1; 7 bases are a match to TRBD1. The CDR3 is 13 amino acids. The J segment lost 6 bases and the V segment lost 8 bases, leaving 9 bases of the junction unmatched. Per the germline V gene, CDR1 is ENHRY and CDR2 is SYGVKD. CDR3 sequence (DNA): TGTGCCATCTCTAGACAGGGTGGCTCTGAAGCTTTCTTT. It specifies CAISRQGGSEAFF.

The chain uses TRBV2 and TRBJ1-3, with D unclear. Germline V gene sequence: CDR1 SNHLY, CDR2 FYNNEI. This CDR3 is built from 15 residues. Between the trimmed V and J ends, which lost 6 bases and 1 base, there was a span of 13 bases. CDR3 loop: CASSVLPPSGNTIYF. The CDR3 DNA follows: TGTGCCAGCAGCGTACTCCCCCCTTCTGGAAACACCATATATTTT.

The V gene is TRBV7-6, the J gene TRBJ2-1, with 13 bases aligning to TRBD2. CDR3 length: 18 amino acids. Germline lookup yields CDR1 SGHVS and CDR2 FNYEAQ. V shed 2 bases, J shed 4 bases, and the junction held 8 bases outside the gene matches. The chain's CDR3 is CASSLRLGTSGIYNEQFF. The DNA for the CDR3 is TGTGCCAGCAGCTTAAGGTTGGGGACTAGCGGGATTTACAATGAGCAGTTCTTC. Supplemented by reference TRBV7-6 and TRBJ2-1, the full variable domain reads GAGVSQSPRYKVTKRGQDVALRCDPISGHVSLYWYRQALGQGPEFLTYFNYEAQQDKSGLPNDRFSAERPEGSISTLTIQRTEQRDSAMYRCASSLRLGTSGIYNEQFFGPGTRLTVL.

J is TRBJ2-1 and V is TRBV6-1; possibly TRBD2 for D (6 bases). Germline loops: CDR1 MNHNS, CDR2 SASEGT. V was cut by 0 bases and J by 9 bases, with 15 bases left in between. This CDR3 has 15 residues. The CDR3 protein is CASSEAQEGSSEQFF. DNA for the CDR3: TGTGCCAGCAGTGAAGCGCAGGAGGGTTCGAGTGAGCAGTTCTTC.

The rearrangement links TRBV4-1 to TRBJ1-2; D remains unclear. Germline V gives CDR1 MGHRA, CDR2 YSYEKL. CDR3 size: 15 residues. Trimming removed 0 bases at V and 4 bases at J, with 12 bases between. The CDR3 sequence: CASSQDPLSPYGYTF. The CDR3 region has the DNA TGCGCCAGCAGCCAAGATCCCTTAAGCCCCTATGGCTACACCTTC.

Here the CDR3 reads CASSPTGYGEQFF. The CDR3 nucleotides are TGTGCCAGCAGTCCAACCGGTTATGGTGAGCAGTTCTTC. J is TRBJ2-1 and V is TRBV4-2; no reliable D call. The germline gives CDR1 LGHNA, CDR2 YNFKEQ. V lost 6 bases to trimming and J lost 9 bases, with 15 bases between them. CDR3 length: 13 amino acids.

Ten or more counts support this clone. The rearrangement uses TRBV11-2 and TRBJ2-7, with D possibly matching TRBD1 (6 bases). CDR1 and CDR2 (germline): SGHAT, FQNNGV. V lost 5 bases, J lost 4 bases, and 18 bases lay in between. CDR3 size: 15 residues. The CDR3 protein is CASSPQTGVFYEQYF. The CDR3 DNA is TGTGCCAGCAGCCCCCAGACAGGAGTTTTTTACGAGCAGTACTTC.

This clone has more than one count but fewer than ten. The chain is built from TRBV10-3 and TRBJ1-1; 7 nucleotides match TRBD1. The CDR3 extends over 13 amino acids. J gave up 3 bases and V 10 bases, and 8 bases lay outside the gene matches. Per the germline V gene, CDR1 is ENHRY and CDR2 is SYGVKD. The CDR3 nucleotides read TGTGCCACCCAGGACGACAGGGACACTGAAGCTTTCTTT. Protein sequence: CATQDDRDTEAFF.

This rearrangement joins TRBV5-1 to TRBJ1-1; possibly TRBD1 for D (5 bases). V lost 0 bases and J 1 base, leaving 7 bases between the germline ends. Germline CDR1 reads SGHRS; CDR2 reads YFSETQ. The CDR3 is 14 amino acids. The CDR3 protein is CASSLVTGNTEAFF. The DNA for the CDR3 is TGCGCCAGCAGCTTGGTAACAGGGAACACTGAAGCTTTCTTT.

The chain recombines TRBV6-1 with TRBJ2-7, with TRBD1 as a possible D gene (6 bases). CDR1 and CDR2 from the germline V gene are MNHNS and SASEGT. Trimming shortened V by 0 bases and J by 6 bases, and 15 bases separated the two germline ends. This CDR3 region has 15 residues. CDR3: CASSEAFTRGGEQYF. CDR3 nucleotides: TGTGCCAGCAGTGAAGCGTTTACAAGAGGGGGCGAGCAGTACTTC.

The V call is TRBV14, the J call TRBJ1-2; D gene ambiguous. The CDR3 is 13 amino acids. Germline CDR1 and CDR2: SGHDN and FVKESK. Trimming took off 0 bases at V and 8 bases at J, with 10 bases between the two ends. The CDR3 spells CASSQEGRHGYTF. Here the CDR3 DNA reads TGTGCCAGCAGCCAAGAGGGGAGGCACGGCTACACCTTC.

This clone was seen a handful of times. The chain carries TRBV5-1 and TRBJ1-3, with a weak D call TRBD1 (5 bases). Trimming left V 0 bases short and J 0 bases short, with 7 bases between. CDR3 length equals 15 residues. CDR1 is SGHRS, CDR2 YFSETQ, per germline. The CDR3 sequence is CASSLADSSGNTIYF. In nucleotides, the CDR3 is TGCGCCAGCAGCTTGGCCGACAGCTCTGGAAACACCATATATTTT. Based on the CDR3 plus reference TRBV5-1 and TRBJ1-3, the full variable domain is KAGVTQTPRYLIKTRGQQVTLSCSPISGHRSVSWYQQTPGQGLQFLFEYFSETQRNKGNFPGRFSGRQFSNSRSEMNVSTLELGDSALYLCASSLADSSGNTIYFGEGSWLTVV.

The chain carries TRBV30 and TRBJ1-2; D gene uncertain. The ends were cut back, 0 bases at V and 10 bases at J, with 15 bases in the middle. The CDR3 runs 13 residues. Germline lookup yields CDR1 GTSNPN and CDR2 SVGIG (reference sequence). The CDR3 loop is CAWSVSIGDDYTF. In nucleotides, the CDR3 is TGTGCCTGGAGTGTCTCTATCGGGGATGACTACACCTTC.

This sequence joins TRBV19 and TRBJ2-2; D call uncertain. From germline, CDR1 is LNHDA and CDR2 SQIVND (reference sequence). This CDR3 is built from 15 residues. The ends were cut back, 5 bases at V and 0 bases at J, with 10 bases in the middle. The CDR3 nucleotides are TGTGCCAGTAGTCTGCGGTTTGCGAACACCGGGGAGCTGTTTTTT. This gives the protein CASSLRFANTGELFF.

By share, this clone ranks as medium-sized. The V and J genes are TRBV10-2 and TRBJ1-5; D might be TRBD1 (6 bases). The V gene's germline CDR1 is WSHSY and CDR2 SAAADI. Trimming took off 7 bases at V and 3 bases at J, with 10 bases between the two ends. This CDR3 has 13 residues. The CDR3 protein is CASTGQFNQPQHF. Written as DNA, the CDR3 is TGCGCCAGCACCGGACAGTTCAATCAGCCCCAGCATTTT.

The chain combines TRBV10-3 with TRBJ2-5, with TRBD2 identical over 8 bases. The germline V gene has CDR1 ENHRY and CDR2 SYGVKD. The ends lost 6 bases at V and 4 bases at J; junction bases unmatched: 10. The CDR3 is 15 amino acids. The CDR3 sequence: CAISVPGLGTETQYF. CDR3 nucleotides: TGTGCCATCAGCGTCCCGGGACTAGGAACAGAGACCCAGTACTTC.

The CDR3 nucleotides read TGTGCCAGCAGTCTCTCCGGGACAGCCTATGGCTACACCTTC. This gives the protein CASSLSGTAYGYTF. V is TRBV6-5 and J is TRBJ1-2; 7 nucleotides match TRBD1. Germline V lookup: CDR1 MNHEY, CDR2 SVGAGI. This CDR3 contains 14 residues. J was trimmed by 4 bases and V by 5 bases; bases with no gene match: 7.

This clone rates as medium-sized. CDR3 residues: CASSPEVGSSYNEQFF. The CDR3, as DNA: TGCGCCAGCAGCCCAGAGGTAGGGAGCTCCTACAATGAGCAGTTCTTC. The J gene is TRBJ2-1, the V gene TRBV4-3, with D tentatively TRBD2 (5 bases). The CDR3 is 16 amino acids. CDR1 is LGHNA and CDR2 is YSLEER in the germline V gene. The V end was cut by 4 bases, the J end by 0 bases, with 13 bases between.

This rearrangement joins TRBV28 to TRBJ1-5, with TRBD1 matching over 8 bases. With 10 bases clipped from V and 3 bases from J, the junction kept 8 bases outside the gene matches. Germline V lookup: CDR1 MDHEN, CDR2 SYDVKM. There are 14 residues in the CDR3. The CDR3 nucleotides are TGTGCCACTTCCCGGGACAGGTCCAATCAGCCCCAGCATTTT. The encoded protein is CATSRDRSNQPQHF. The whole variable domain, remainder taken from reference TRBV28 and TRBJ1-5, is DVKVTQSSRYLVKRTGEKVFLECVQDMDHENMFWYRQDPGLGLRLIYFSYDVKMKEKGDIPEGYSVSREKKERFSLILESASTNQTSMYLCATSRDRSNQPQHFGDGTRLSIL.

This clone showed up just a few times. V and J are TRBV5-1 and TRBJ1-5; 10 bases map to TRBD1. The CDR3 spans 14 residues. The germline gives CDR1 SGHRS, CDR2 YFSETQ. Unmatched junction bases numbered 4, after V lost 4 bases and J lost 6 bases. The CDR3 here is CASSTGQGIQPQHF. DNA for the CDR3: TGCGCCAGCAGCACGGGACAGGGGATTCAGCCCCAGCATTTT. Full variable domain (rest looked up from reference TRBV5-1 and TRBJ1-5): KAGVTQTPRYLIKTRGQQVTLSCSPISGHRSVSWYQQTPGQGLQFLFEYFSETQRNKGNFPGRFSGRQFSNSRSEMNVSTLELGDSALYLCASSTGQGIQPQHFGDGTRLSIL.

V is TRBV6-5 and J is TRBJ1-2; D remains unclear. The germline V gene has CDR1 MNHEY and CDR2 SVGAGI. The germline V and J ends were trimmed by 9 bases and 5 bases, with 16 bases remaining between them. The CDR3 extends over 13 amino acids. This chain's CDR3 is CASKAGSLYGYTF. The CDR3 coding sequence is TGTGCCAGTAAAGCAGGATCTCTATATGGCTACACCTTC.

The J gene is TRBJ2-7, the V gene TRBV27; possibly TRBD1 for D (5 bases). V lost 2 bases and J lost 0, with 11 bases in between. This CDR3 comprises 15 residues. Germline CDR1 is MNHEY and CDR2 is SMNVEV (reference sequence). The CDR3 nucleotides are TGTGCCAGCAGTTTAATGGGGCCGAGCTCCTACGAGCAGTACTTC. Translating it yields CASSLMGPSSYEQYF.

This clone has more than one count but fewer than ten. V gene TRBV29-1 combines with J gene TRBJ1-4; the D is unclear. This CDR3 comprises 12 residues. Germline CDR1 SQVTM, CDR2 ANQGSEA. V was trimmed by 0 bases and J by 8 bases, leaving 7 bases between them. CDR3 coding DNA: TGCAGCGTTGAAGATCTGGAGGAAAAACTGTTTTTT. Translation gives CSVEDLEEKLFF. The full variable domain, rest sourced from reference TRBV29-1 and TRBJ1-4, is SAVISQKPSRDICQRGTSLTIQCQVDSQVTMMFWYRQQPGQSLTLIATANQGSEATYESGFVIDKFPISRPNLTFSTLTVSNMSPEDSSIYLCSVEDLEEKLFFGSGTQLSVL.

The chain employs TRBV5-1 and TRBJ2-7; TRBD2 matches at 10 bases. The CDR3 spans 16 residues. From germline, CDR1 is SGHRS and CDR2 YFSETQ. J lost 7 bases, V lost 3 bases, and 13 bases had no gene match. In nucleotides, the CDR3 is TGCGCCAGCAGCTATTATACTAGCGGGACCTCCGGGGAGCAGTACTTC. Its translation is CASSYYTSGTSGEQYF.

This chain joins TRBV9 and TRBJ2-4; TRBD2 might be the D (7 bases). Trimming stripped 0 bases from V and 8 bases from J, with 15 bases between. The CDR3 has 15 residues. Germline V CDR1 and CDR2: SGDLS, YYNGEE. The CDR3 reads CASSVGGGLRDIQYF. In nucleotides, the CDR3 is TGTGCCAGCAGCGTAGGGGGGGGGCTCAGGGACATTCAGTACTTC.

The J gene is TRBJ1-1, the V gene TRBV7-8; TRBD1 aligns across 11 bases. V gave up 1 base and J gave up 3 bases; unmatched junction bases: 4. Germline values: CDR1 SGHVS, CDR2 FQNEAQ. This CDR3 comprises 16 residues. CDR3 sequence: CASSLGGDRGYTEAFF. In DNA, the CDR3 is TGTGCCAGCAGCTTAGGGGGGGACAGGGGGTACACTGAAGCTTTCTTT.

The gene calls are TRBV18 and TRBJ2-3; 9 bases map to TRBD1. CDR3 length equals 15 residues. Germline lookup yields CDR1 KGHSH and CDR2 LQKENI. V dropped 3 bases and J dropped 6; count of bases not matched to a gene: 7. CDR3 sequence: CASSPGTGRGDTQYF. In nucleotides, the CDR3 is TGTGCCAGCTCACCTGGGACAGGGAGAGGGGATACGCAGTATTTT.

This chain connects TRBV28 to TRBJ1-2; TRBD1 agrees at 12 bases. This CDR3 comprises 15 residues. V shed 5 bases and J 8 bases; nucleotides not matched to a gene: 9. Germline V gene data show CDR1 as MDHEN and CDR2 as SYDVKM. The CDR3 nucleotides are TGTGCCAGCAGTGTGTCGGGACAGGGGGCAAAGGGCTACACCTTC. Protein: CASSVSGQGAKGYTF.

This chain connects TRBV30 to TRBJ1-2; D is uncertain. Germline V gives CDR1 GTSNPN, CDR2 SVGIG (reference sequence). The CDR3 is 11 amino acids. V gave up 3 bases and J gave up 2 bases, with 4 bases separating them. CDR3 loop: CAWRQNYGYTF. The CDR3 nucleotides read TGTGCCTGGAGACAGAACTATGGCTACACCTTC.

V usage is TRBV13 and J usage is TRBJ2-1; 12 nucleotides align to TRBD1. The V gene end was trimmed by 5 bases and the J gene end by 7 bases; junction bases not matched to a gene: 9. The germline V gene has CDR1 PRHDT and CDR2 FYEKMQ (reference sequence). This CDR3 is built from 16 residues. The CDR3: CASSPYGTGGSNEQFF. The CDR3 region has the DNA TGTGCCAGCAGCCCCTACGGGACAGGGGGCTCGAATGAGCAGTTCTTC. Full variable domain (missing parts from reference TRBV13 and TRBJ2-1): AAGVIQSPRHLIKEKRETATLKCYPIPRHDTVYWYQQGPGQDPQFLISFYEKMQSDKGSIPDRFSAQQFSDYHSELNMSSLELGDSALYFCASSPYGTGGSNEQFFGPGTRLTVL.